These 26 T cell receptor beta chains were all obtained from the same sample, sequenced in a study of T cells expressing NK-cell markers. From the 5' RACE reads, TCRdb lists one entry per CDR3 protein and no DNA. The specimen's table records some 390,000 distinct CDR3 sequences. Sequences were obtained from blood T cells: a sorted CD56 or NKG2C T cell subset, CD4+ or CD8+ T cells, or bulk PBMC T cells (not recorded which). The origin of the receptors is a woman between 50 and 59 years old in good health.

The chain joins TRBV5-5 to TRBJ2-3; TCRdb calls TRBD1, which cannot be checked without DNA. This CDR3 comprises 16 residues. Looked up from germline, CDR1 is SGHKS and CDR2 is YYEKEE (reference sequence). The CDR3 loop is CASSLATGGIADTQYF.

V usage is TRBV20-1 and J usage is TRBJ2-7. The CDR3 runs to 12 residues. Germline V CDR1 and CDR2: DFQATT, SNEGSKA (reference sequence). CDR3 sequence: CSATGGSYEQYF.

The chain uses TRBV19 and TRBJ2-2. The CDR3 runs to 12 residues. Germline assignment: CDR1 LNHDA and CDR2 SQIVND (reference sequence). The CDR3 protein is CASSGVGGELFF.

The CDR3 loop reads CASSKGRRNQPQHF. The rearrangement uses TRBV21-1 and TRBJ1-5. TRBV21-1 is deemed a pseudogene. The CDR3 is 14 residues long.

The chain carries TRBV3-1 and TRBJ2-5; there is no DNA to check the TCRdb D call of TRBD1. Germline CDR1 reads LGHDT; CDR2 reads YNNKEL (reference sequence). The CDR3 runs 15 residues. CDR3 sequence: CASSQAPGSQETQYF.

The rearrangement links TRBV6-5 to TRBJ1-1; TCRdb names TRBD1, which stays unverified in the absence of DNA. This CDR3 has 14 amino acids. Germline V gene data show CDR1 as MNHEY and CDR2 as SVGAGI. The CDR3 protein is CASSYSNRGAEAFF.

This chain connects TRBV18 to TRBJ2-5; as DNA is missing, the TRBD2 call by TCRdb cannot be tested. Germline V gene sequence: CDR1 KGHSH, CDR2 LQKENI. The CDR3 covers 14 residues. CDR3 loop: CASSPLSRLETQYF.

The genes are TRBV5-1 and TRBJ1-1; the TCRdb call, TRBD1, lacks DNA for checking. This CDR3 is 17 amino acids long. The germline CDR1 and CDR2 sequences are SGHRS and YFSETQ. CDR3 region: CASSLLGQGVFGAEAFF. Full variable domain (missing parts from reference TRBV5-1 and TRBJ1-1): KAGVTQTPRYLIKTRGQQVTLSCSPISGHRSVSWYQQTPGQGLQFLFEYFSETQRNKGNFPGRFSGRQFSNSRSEMNVSTLELGDSALYLCASSLLGQGVFGAEAFFGQGTRLTVV.

The rearrangement joins TRBV11-2 to TRBJ2-3; the TCRdb call, TRBD2, lacks DNA for checking. This CDR3 has 17 residues. Germline V CDR1 and CDR2: SGHAT, FQNNGV. CDR3 sequence: CASSLSGGWTGTDTQYF.

The gene calls are TRBV11-2 and TRBJ2-6; as DNA is missing, the TRBD1 call by TCRdb cannot be tested. The CDR3 extends over 17 amino acids. Germline assignment: CDR1 SGHAT and CDR2 FQNNGV. The CDR3 loop reads CASSLGGGRSGANVLTF.

V usage is TRBV30 and J usage is TRBJ1-4. This CDR3 contains 13 residues. The germline V gene has CDR1 GTSNPN and CDR2 SVGIG (reference sequence). CDR3 sequence: CAWSADVNEKLFF.

The chain combines TRBV7-9 with TRBJ1-1; as DNA is missing, the TRBD1 call by TCRdb cannot be tested. Germline CDR1 SEHNR, CDR2 FQNEAQ (reference sequence). This CDR3 spans 16 amino acids. This chain's CDR3 is CASSLTGGAGNTEAFF.

V and J are TRBV20-1 and TRBJ1-6; no DNA is available, so the TRBD1 call from TCRdb remains unchecked. This CDR3 contains 14 residues. Germline V gene data show CDR1 as DFQATT and CDR2 as SNEGSKA (reference sequence). The chain's CDR3 is CSARGHYDNSPLHF.

CDR3 loop: CASSSIQGTGELFF. J is TRBJ2-2 and V is TRBV7-8; checking the TCRdb D call of TRBD1 is not possible without DNA. This CDR3 is 14 amino acids long. The germline V gene encodes CDR1 SGHVS and CDR2 FQNEAQ.

The chain employs TRBV4-1 and TRBJ1-2; TCRdb outputs TRBD1, but without DNA this stays unchecked. Germline lookup yields CDR1 MGHRA and CDR2 YSYEKL. This CDR3 is 18 amino acids long. The CDR3 loop is CASSRPRDRGRANYGYTF.

The chain combines TRBV3-1 with TRBJ2-3; TCRdb's D gene call, TRBD1, goes unchecked for lack of DNA. The CDR3 loop spans 17 amino acids. The germline gives CDR1 LGHDT, CDR2 YNNKEL (reference sequence). The CDR3 protein is CASSQEGAGGSTDTQYF.

V is TRBV7-8 and J is TRBJ2-2; the D call from TCRdb, TRBD1, cannot be confirmed without DNA. CDR1 is SGHVS, CDR2 FQNEAQ, per germline. This CDR3 region has 15 residues. CDR3 loop: CASSPGQVHTGELFF.

This chain joins TRBV11-3 and TRBJ2-1; the TRBD1 assignment by TCRdb is unverifiable without DNA. CDR1 and CDR2 (germline): SGHNT, YENEEA. The length of the CDR3 is 16 residues. The CDR3 loop reads CASSRPLAYQGNEQFF.

The chain uses TRBV12-3 or TRBV12-4 and TRBJ2-2; as DNA is missing, the TRBD2 call by TCRdb cannot be tested. The length of the CDR3 is 14 residues. The CDR3 spells CASSRLSGTGELFF.

The chain employs TRBV3-1 and TRBJ2-1. This CDR3 has 16 residues. The germline V gene has CDR1 LGHDT and CDR2 YNNKEL (reference sequence). CDR3 sequence: CASSLPTGSSYNEQFF.

The chain joins TRBV3-1 to TRBJ2-5. The V gene's germline CDR1 is LGHDT and CDR2 YNNKEL (reference sequence). CDR3 size: 13 residues. The CDR3 sequence: CASSLSYEETQYF.

This chain connects TRBV5-1 to TRBJ2-7; TCRdb calls TRBD1, which cannot be checked without DNA. Germline loops: CDR1 SGHRS, CDR2 YFSETQ. This CDR3 has 14 residues. The CDR3 reads CASSLGPVRGEQYF.

This sequence joins TRBV10-3 and TRBJ2-3; TCRdb lists TRBD2, though no DNA is available to test this call. The CDR3 runs 12 residues. Germline V gene data show CDR1 as ENHRY and CDR2 as SYGVKD. The CDR3 here is CAIQQGQDTQYF.

The chain recombines TRBV28 with TRBJ2-7. The germline V gene has CDR1 MDHEN and CDR2 SYDVKM. The CDR3 is 14 amino acids. This CDR3 is CASSSWTLTYEQYF. Drawing the rest from reference TRBV28 and TRBJ2-7, the complete variable domain is DVKVTQSSRYLVKRTGEKVFLECVQDMDHENMFWYRQDPGLGLRLIYFSYDVKMKEKGDIPEGYSVSREKKERFSLILESASTNQTSMYLCASSSWTLTYEQYFGPGTRLTVT.

CDR3 sequence reads: CASSLWREGTGELFF. The chain links TRBV28 to TRBJ2-2; TCRdb reports TRBD2, a call that lacks DNA to check it against. Germline CDR1 and CDR2: MDHEN and SYDVKM. CDR3 length: 15 amino acids.

The V gene is TRBV10-3, the J gene TRBJ2-1; the TCRdb call, TRBD2, lacks DNA for checking. The length of the CDR3 is 15 residues. Germline CDR1 and CDR2: ENHRY and SYGVKD. The CDR3 region is CAISVVAGGGNEQFF.